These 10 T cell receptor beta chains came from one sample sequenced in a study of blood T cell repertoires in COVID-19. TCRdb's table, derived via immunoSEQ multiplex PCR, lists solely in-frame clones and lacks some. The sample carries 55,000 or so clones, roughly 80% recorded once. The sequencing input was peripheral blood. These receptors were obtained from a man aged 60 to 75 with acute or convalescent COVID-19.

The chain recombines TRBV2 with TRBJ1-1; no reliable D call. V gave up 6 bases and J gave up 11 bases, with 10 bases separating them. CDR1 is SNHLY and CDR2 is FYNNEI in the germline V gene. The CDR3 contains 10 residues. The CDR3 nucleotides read TGTGCCAGCAGCGCAAGCGAGGCTTTCTTT. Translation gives CASSASEAFF.

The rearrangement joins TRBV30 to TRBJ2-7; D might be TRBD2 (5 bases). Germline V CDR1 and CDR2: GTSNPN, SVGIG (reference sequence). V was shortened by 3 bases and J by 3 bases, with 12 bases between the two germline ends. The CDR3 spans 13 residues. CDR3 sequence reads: CAWRSRTGYEQYF. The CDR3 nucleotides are TGTGCCTGGAGGTCCCGGACTGGCTACGAGCAGTACTTC.

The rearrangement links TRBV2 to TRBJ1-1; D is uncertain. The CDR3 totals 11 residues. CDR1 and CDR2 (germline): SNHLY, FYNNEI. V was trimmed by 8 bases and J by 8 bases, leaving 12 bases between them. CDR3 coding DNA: TGTGCCAGCGGCGGGTGGGAGGAAGCTTTCTTT. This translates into CASGGWEEAFF.

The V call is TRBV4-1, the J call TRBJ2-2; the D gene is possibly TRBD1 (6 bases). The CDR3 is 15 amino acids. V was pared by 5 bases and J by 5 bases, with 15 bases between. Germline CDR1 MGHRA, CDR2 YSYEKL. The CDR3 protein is CASSERTVLTGELFF. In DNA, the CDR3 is TGCGCCAGCAGCGAGCGGACAGTATTGACCGGGGAGCTGTTTTTT.

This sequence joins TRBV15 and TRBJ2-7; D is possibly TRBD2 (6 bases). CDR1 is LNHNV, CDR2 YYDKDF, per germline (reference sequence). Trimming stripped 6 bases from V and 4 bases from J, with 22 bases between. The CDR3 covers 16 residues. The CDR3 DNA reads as TGTGCCACCAGTCGGGACCTCCCCTTTGGGACTTACGAGCAGTACTTC. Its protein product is CATSRDLPFGTYEQYF.

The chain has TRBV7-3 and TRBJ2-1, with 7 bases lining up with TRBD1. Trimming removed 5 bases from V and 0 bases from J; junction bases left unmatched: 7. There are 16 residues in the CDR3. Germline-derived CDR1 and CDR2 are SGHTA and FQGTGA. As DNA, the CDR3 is TGTGCCAGCAGCGTACAGGGGCCCAGCTCCTACAATGAGCAGTTCTTC. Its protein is CASSVQGPSSYNEQFF.

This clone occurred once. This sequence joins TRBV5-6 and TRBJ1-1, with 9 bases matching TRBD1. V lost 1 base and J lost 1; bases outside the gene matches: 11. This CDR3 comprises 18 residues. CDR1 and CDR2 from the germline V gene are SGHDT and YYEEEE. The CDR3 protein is CASSLSPGQGPKNTEAFF. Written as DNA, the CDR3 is TGTGCCAGCAGCTTGTCGCCGGGACAGGGACCCAAGAACACTGAAGCTTTCTTT.

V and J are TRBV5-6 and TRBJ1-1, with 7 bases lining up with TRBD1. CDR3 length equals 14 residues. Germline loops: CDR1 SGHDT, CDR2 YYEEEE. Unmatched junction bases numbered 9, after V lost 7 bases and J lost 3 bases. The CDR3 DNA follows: TGTGCCAGCTGGGGCAATACAGGGGACACTGAAGCTTTCTTT. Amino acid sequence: CASWGNTGDTEAFF. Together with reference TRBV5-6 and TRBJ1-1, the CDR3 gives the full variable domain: DAGVTQSPTHLIKTRGQQVTLRCSPKSGHDTVSWYQQALGQGPQFIFQYYEEEERQRGNFPDRFSGHQFPNYSSELNVNALLLGDSALYLCASWGNTGDTEAFFGQGTRLTVV.

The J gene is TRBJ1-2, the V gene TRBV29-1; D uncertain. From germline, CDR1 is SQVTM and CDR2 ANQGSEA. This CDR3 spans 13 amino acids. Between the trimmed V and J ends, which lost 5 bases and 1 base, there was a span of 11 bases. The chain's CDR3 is CSVPTEGNYGYTF. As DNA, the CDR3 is TGCAGCGTTCCTACAGAAGGTAACTATGGCTACACCTTC.

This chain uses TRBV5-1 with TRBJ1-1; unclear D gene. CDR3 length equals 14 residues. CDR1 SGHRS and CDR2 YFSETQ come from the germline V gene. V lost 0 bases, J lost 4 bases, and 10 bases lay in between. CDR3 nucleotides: TGCGCCAGCAGCTTGGACAGTTTGGGCACTGAAGCTTTCTTT. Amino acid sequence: CASSLDSLGTEAFF.